The entry that follows covers one T cell receptor beta chain sequence. The protocol was immunoSEQ multiplex PCR, while the TCRdb copy is restricted to in-frame clones and leaves out a portion. The sample yields some 340,000 clones, about 86% seen once. Stated treatment: about 20 received Ad26.COV2.S at low or high dose, single or two shots; 5 received placebo; per-sample allocation not given. Following the first vaccine or placebo injection, samples were taken on day 63. This sample was included in a study of Ad26.COV2.S vaccination and SARS-CoV-2 variants. The receptor comes from a person aged 18-60 years who received the Ad26.COV2.S COVID-19 vaccine or a placebo. Here the sequenced sample was peripheral blood, taken in a trial of Ad26.COV2.S vaccine versus placebo.

CDR3 in DNA: TGCGCCAGCAGCCCACAATTAGGAGATACGCAGTATTTT. The encoded protein is CASSPQLGDTQYF. The chain joins TRBV5-1 to TRBJ2-3; D gene uncertain. Germline V gives CDR1 SGHRS, CDR2 YFSETQ. The CDR3 contains 13 residues. Trimming removed 4 bases from V and 5 bases from J, with 11 bases in between. The complete variable domain, with remaining parts taken from reference TRBV5-1 and TRBJ2-3, reads KAGVTQTPRYLIKTRGQQVTLSCSPISGHRSVSWYQQTPGQGLQFLFEYFSETQRNKGNFPGRFSGRQFSNSRSEMNVSTLELGDSALYLCASSPQLGDTQYFGPGTRLTVL.